The 5 T cell receptor beta chains below come from one sample, sequenced in a study of cytomegalovirus exposure and HLA in healthy donors. PCR involved 60 Vbeta and 13 Jbeta primers. Clones were sequenced by immunoSEQ multiplex PCR, and TCRdb holds only the in-frame ones, with some missing. The sample records 40,000 to 55,000 clones, 73% being singletons. Sequencing was performed on PBMCs. These receptors were collected from a man between 18 and 35 years old in good health and CMV-seronegative.

The CDR3 reads CAGNYGDSYEQYF. The CDR3 region has the DNA TGTGCCGGAAACTACGGGGACTCCTACGAGCAGTACTTC. V and J are TRBV30 and TRBJ2-7; D is perhaps TRBD2 (5 bases). CDR1 GTSNPN and CDR2 SVGIG come from the germline V gene (reference sequence). Trimming shortened V by 8 bases and J by 0 bases, and 14 bases separated the two germline ends. The CDR3 is 13 residues long.

This clone turned up a few times. The chain recombines TRBV6-6 with TRBJ1-1; the match to TRBD1 covers 11 bases. With V trimmed by 6 bases and J by 6 bases, 6 bases remained unmatched. The CDR3 length is 14 residues. Germline V gene sequence: CDR1 MNHNY, CDR2 SVGAGI (reference sequence). DNA for the CDR3: TGTGCCAGCAGCCCGGGACAGGGGGTTGCTGAAGCTTTCTTT. Protein product: CASSPGQGVAEAFF.

There are a few counts of this clone. This chain connects TRBV5-1 to TRBJ2-2, with 8 bases fitting TRBD1. The CDR3 has 14 amino acids. After removal of 4 bases from V and 6 bases from J, the junction contained 5 bases not matched to a gene. Germline V CDR1 and CDR2: SGHRS, YFSETQ. CDR3 sequence reads: CASSRTGWAGELFF. In DNA, the CDR3 is TGCGCCAGCAGCCGGACAGGGTGGGCCGGGGAGCTGTTTTTT. The full variable domain, in which reference TRBV5-1 and TRBJ2-2 provide the parts outside the CDR3, is KAGVTQTPRYLIKTRGQQVTLSCSPISGHRSVSWYQQTPGQGLQFLFEYFSETQRNKGNFPGRFSGRQFSNSRSEMNVSTLELGDSALYLCASSRTGWAGELFFGEGSRLTVL.

The V call is TRBV4-3, the J call TRBJ2-1; maybe TRBD2 (7 bases). This CDR3 has 17 residues. Trimming took 3 bases from V and 5 from J, leaving 20 bases between them. CDR1 is LGHNA and CDR2 is YSLEER in the germline V gene. CDR3 DNA: TGCGCCAGCAGCCAGCAGGGGCCGGGACTACAAAACAATGAGCAGTTCTTC. Encoded protein: CASSQQGPGLQNNEQFF.

V and J are TRBV10-2 and TRBJ2-1; 7 bases line up with TRBD1. The CDR3 runs to 14 residues. Losses at the gene ends were 3 bases for V and 5 bases for J; bases not matched to a gene: 4. Per the germline V gene, CDR1 is WSHSY and CDR2 is SAAADI. CDR3 sequence reads: CASSDQTGDNEQFF. The CDR3 DNA reads TGCGCCAGCAGTGACCAAACAGGGGACAATGAGCAGTTCTTC.